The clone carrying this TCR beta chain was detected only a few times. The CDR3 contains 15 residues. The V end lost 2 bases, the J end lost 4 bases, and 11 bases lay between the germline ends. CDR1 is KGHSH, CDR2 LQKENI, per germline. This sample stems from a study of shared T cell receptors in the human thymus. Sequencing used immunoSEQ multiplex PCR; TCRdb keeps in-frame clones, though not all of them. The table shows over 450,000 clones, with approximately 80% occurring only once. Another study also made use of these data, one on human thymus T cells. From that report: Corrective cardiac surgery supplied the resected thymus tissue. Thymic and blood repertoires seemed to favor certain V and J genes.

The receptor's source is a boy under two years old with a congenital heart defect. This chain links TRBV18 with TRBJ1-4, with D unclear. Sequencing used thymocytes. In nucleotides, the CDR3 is TGTGCCAGCTCACCAATACCGGGGATTAATGAAAAACTGTTTTTT. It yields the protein CASSPIPGINEKLFF.